The 22 T cell receptor beta chains presented below share a single source sample, sequenced in a study of T cell repertoires in cytomegalovirus infection. TCRdb analysed the reads with MiXCR anew, one entry per CDR3 protein. The data show approximately 910,000 distinct CDR3 sequences, with roughly 31% seen just once and about an eighth held by the top ten. Their cognate antigens are unknown. The input for sequencing was cultured CD8+ T cells from PBMCs, taken from culture after CMV antigen stimulation. All receptors derive from a human donor in good health (CMV status not recorded). Some clones in this sample may be carry-over from other donors' samples.

The table lists this clonotype with many counts. One base away lies a much larger clone, so this may be a sequencing read error. The CDR3 is CASSLGVDTQYF. The CDR3 DNA follows: TGTGCCAGCAGCTTAGGTGTAGATACGCAGTATTTT. The rearrangement uses TRBV7-9 and TRBJ2-3; no firm D call. The CDR3 has 12 amino acids. Germline loops: CDR1 SEHNR, CDR2 FQNEAQ (reference sequence). V was trimmed by 1 base and J by 5 bases, leaving 4 bases between them.

Only a few counts were recorded for this clonotype. The gene calls are TRBV10-3 and TRBJ1-4; maybe TRBD1 (5 bases). Germline V lookup: CDR1 ENHRY, CDR2 SYGVKD. Trimming removed 2 bases at V and 13 bases at J, with 14 bases between. This CDR3 contains 13 residues. The chain's CDR3 is CAISEGTREGLFF. DNA of the CDR3: TGTGCCATCAGTGAGGGGACTCGAGAGGGACTGTTTTTT.

This sequence joins TRBV2 and TRBJ2-7; no firm D call. Trimming took 6 bases from V and 0 from J, leaving 6 bases between them. This CDR3 region has 12 residues. CDR1 and CDR2 (germline): SNHLY, FYNNEI. This CDR3 is CASRSSSYEQYV. In DNA, the CDR3 is TGTGCCAGCAGATCATCCTCCTACGAGCAGTACGTC.

Concerning this clonotype itself: One junction end disagrees with the germline gene, perhaps due to a read error. The chain combines TRBV27 with TRBJ2-5; D remains unclear. Germline-derived CDR1 and CDR2 are MNHEY and SMNVEV (reference sequence). The CDR3 consists of 14 residues. CDR3 residues: CANSPSAGEETQYF. CDR3 coding DNA: TGTGCCAACAGTCCCTCCGCAGGAGAAGAGACCCAGTACTTC.

This clonotype has just a few counts. The chain joins TRBV6-5 to TRBJ2-1; 10 bases are a match to TRBD1. Germline V gives CDR1 MNHEY, CDR2 SVGAGI. The CDR3 is 18 amino acids. V was pared by 5 bases and J by 0 bases, with 10 bases of the junction left unmatched. CDR3 loop: CASSRDRGLYGSYNEQFF. The CDR3 DNA follows: TGTGCCAGCAGTAGAGACAGGGGGCTTTATGGCTCCTACAATGAGCAGTTCTTC.

CDR3 nucleotide sequence: TGTGCCAGCAGCCCCGGGAGACTAGCGCCTCAAGAGACCCAGTACTTC. It is translated as CASSPGRLAPQETQYF. The rearrangement uses TRBV7-6 and TRBJ2-5, with 8 bases identical to TRBD2. The CDR3 has 16 amino acids. CDR1 SGHVS and CDR2 FNYEAQ come from the germline V gene. V was clipped by 5 bases and J by 2 bases; unmatched bases: 10. Using reference TRBV7-6 and TRBJ2-5 for the parts outside the CDR3, the full variable domain is GAGVSQSPRYKVTKRGQDVALRCDPISGHVSLYWYRQALGQGPEFLTYFNYEAQQDKSGLPNDRFSAERPEGSISTLTIQRTEQRDSAMYRCASSPGRLAPQETQYFGPGTRLLVL.

This clonotype was counted many times. The V and J genes are TRBV6-1 and TRBJ2-1; D possibly corresponds to TRBD1 (6 bases). CDR1 is MNHNS and CDR2 is SASEGT in the germline V gene. This CDR3 contains 14 residues. Trimming left V 3 bases short and J 6 bases short, with 12 bases between. In DNA, the CDR3 is TGTGCCAGCAGTGACTGGACAGAAAGCAATGAGCAGTTCTTC. This gives the protein CASSDWTESNEQFF.

The chain is built from TRBV6-6 and TRBJ2-3; 8 bases match TRBD2. V shed 8 bases, J shed 2 bases, and the junction held 6 bases outside the gene matches. This CDR3 is 14 amino acids long. Looked up from germline, CDR1 is MNHNY and CDR2 is SVGAGI (reference sequence). The CDR3 loop is CASRLAGITDTQYF. As DNA, the CDR3 is TGTGCCAGCCGCTTAGCGGGGATCACAGATACGCAGTATTTT.

This clonotype was seen only a few times. The rearrangement uses TRBV5-6 and TRBJ1-5; D ambiguous. The CDR3 sequence is 15 residues long. Trimming took 6 bases from V and 2 from J, leaving 15 bases between them. The germline CDR1 and CDR2 sequences are SGHDT and YYEEEE. The CDR3 nucleotides are TGTGCCAGCACCCGCTACCTTATCCGCAATCAGCCCCAGCATTTT. It encodes CASTRYLIRNQPQHF.

The chain has TRBV6-2 or TRBV6-3 and TRBJ2-7; TRBD1 matches 8 bases. V was clipped by 6 bases and J by 4 bases; unmatched bases: 8. The germline CDR1 and CDR2 sequences are MNHEY and SVGEGT. The CDR3 has 14 residues. CDR3 region: CASSLDREGYEQYF. The CDR3 nucleotides read TGTGCCAGCAGCCTGGACAGGGAAGGATACGAGCAGTACTTC.

The V call is TRBV2, the J call TRBJ1-2; no definite D call. The CDR3 sequence is 10 residues long. Germline V lookup: CDR1 SNHLY, CDR2 FYNNEI. V lost 6 bases and J lost 7, with 6 bases in between. The CDR3 sequence: CASRGFGYTF. Written as DNA, the CDR3 is TGTGCCAGCAGGGGGTTTGGCTACACCTTC.

V usage is TRBV7-3 and J usage is TRBJ2-2, with D possibly matching TRBD2 (6 bases). Germline CDR1 reads SGHTA; CDR2 reads FQGTGA. CDR3 length: 17 amino acids. Between the trimmed V and J ends, which lost 5 bases and 2 bases, there was a span of 18 bases. CDR3 DNA: TGTGCCAGCAGCCCTGTCGTTCGAGGGACTAACACCGGGGAGCTGTTTTTT. The encoded protein is CASSPVVRGTNTGELFF.

The chain recombines TRBV10-3 with TRBJ1-2; 7 positions agree with TRBD1. The CDR3 consists of 16 residues. Trimming removed 4 bases from V and 2 bases from J; junction bases left unmatched: 10. Germline V CDR1 and CDR2: ENHRY, SYGVKD. The CDR3 nucleotides read TGTGCCATCAGTGGTTCCCCCGGGGGACAGAACTATGGCTACACCTTC. Encoded protein: CAISGSPGGQNYGYTF.

As DNA, the CDR3 is TGTGCCAGCAGCATTCCCGGGACGTCTGAAAAACTGTTTTTT. The encoded protein is CASSIPGTSEKLFF. The chain carries TRBV12-3 or TRBV12-4 and TRBJ1-4, with D maybe TRBD1 (5 bases). The CDR3 runs to 14 residues. V was cut by 6 bases and J by 7 bases, with 15 bases left in between.

The rearrangement uses TRBV14 and TRBJ2-1; 15 positions agree with TRBD2. Per the germline V gene, CDR1 is SGHDN and CDR2 is FVKESK. Trimming removed 6 bases from V and 9 bases from J; junction bases left unmatched: 12. The CDR3 is made up of 17 amino acids. The CDR3 DNA sequence: TGTGCCAGCAGTCTAGCCCCCTGGGGACTAGCGGGGGGTGAGCAGTTCTTC. Amino acid sequence: CASSLAPWGLAGGEQFF.

This clonotype has only a few counts. The chain joins TRBV28 to TRBJ2-1; 7 bases are shared with TRBD2. This CDR3 has 12 amino acids. CDR1 is MDHEN and CDR2 is SYDVKM in the germline V gene. Trimming cost V 3 bases and J 8 bases; bases outside gene matches: 1. This CDR3 reads CASSFTSDEQFF. DNA for the CDR3: TGTGCCAGCAGTTTTACTAGCGATGAGCAGTTCTTC.

The V call is TRBV7-9, the J call TRBJ1-6; no definite D call. The germline CDR1 and CDR2 sequences are SEHNR and FQNEAQ (reference sequence). The CDR3 loop spans 18 amino acids. Trimming stripped 3 bases from V and 0 bases from J, with 15 bases between. In DNA form, the CDR3 reads TGTGCCAGCAGCTTCGGGGAGGGAAGGAGCTCCTATAATTCACCCCTCCACTTT. Amino acid sequence: CASSFGEGRSSYNSPLHF.

This chain links TRBV6-5 with TRBJ2-3; TRBD2 matches at 8 bases. V lost 2 bases, J lost 2 bases, and 6 bases stayed unmatched. Germline lookup yields CDR1 MNHEY and CDR2 SVGAGI. The CDR3 is 16 residues long. CDR3 loop: CASSYVGSGDTDTQYF. As DNA, the CDR3 is TGTGCCAGCAGTTACGTTGGTAGCGGGGACACAGATACGCAGTATTTT.

This clonotype was observed a few times. The V call is TRBV29-1, the J call TRBJ1-1; 7 positions agree with TRBD1. Germline lookup yields CDR1 SQVTM and CDR2 ANQGSEA. The junction had 14 bases not matched to a gene; V was cut back by 4 bases and J by 3 bases. The CDR3 spans 16 residues. Here the CDR3 reads CSVGGTPVTGDTEAFF. The DNA for the CDR3 is TGCAGCGTTGGTGGCACGCCTGTAACAGGGGACACTGAAGCTTTCTTT.

The V call is TRBV12-3 or TRBV12-4, the J call TRBJ2-2; possibly TRBD1 or TRBD2 for D (6 bases each). CDR3 length equals 16 residues. The V end lost 7 bases, the J end lost 6 bases, and 21 bases lay between the germline ends. CDR3: CASNSPGARSAGELFF. The CDR3 nucleotides are TGTGCCAGCAACTCGCCGGGGGCGCGTTCGGCCGGGGAGCTGTTTTTT.

This chain links TRBV7-9 with TRBJ1-6; D not resolved. The CDR3 is 17 residues long. V gave up 5 bases and J gave up 3 bases, with 17 bases separating them. Looked up from germline, CDR1 is SEHNR and CDR2 is FQNEAQ (reference sequence). The CDR3 loop is CASSPDPYAYYNSPLHF. Written as DNA, the CDR3 is TGTGCCAGCAGCCCAGATCCGTATGCCTACTATAATTCACCCCTCCACTTT.

Points on this clonotype: Possible read error: a much larger clone is one base away. The chain employs TRBV6-1 and TRBJ2-7, with D possibly TRBD2 on 7 matching bases. The germline V gene encodes CDR1 MNHNS and CDR2 SASEGT. CDR3 length: 14 residues. The CDR3 reads CVSSERVGGHEQYV. The CDR3 nucleotides are TGTGTCAGCAGTGAAAGGGTCGGGGGGCACGAGCAGTACGTC.